This T cell receptor (beta chain) was recorded in a study of blood T cell repertoires in COVID-19. Turning to the study itself: COVID-19 samples, acute and convalescent, were from the United States, Italy and Spain. PBMCs, B-cell-depleted T cells, or T cells were the source of the cDNA or gDNA that made up the material.

Authors' processing steps: Reference gene primer amplification in the assay estimated nucleated cell counts. Libraries were prepared by immunoSEQ multiplex PCR; TCRdb keeps only in-frame clonotypes and omits some of them. V and J calls and clone size are given by that table; D and trimming were obtained from the DNA. The repertoire holds approximately 81,000 clones, with roughly 86% as singletons. Germline loops: CDR1 SGHRS, CDR2 YFSETQ. CDR3 size: 15 residues. Trimming removed 0 bases from V and 7 bases from J; junction bases left unmatched: 8. The sequence was obtained from a human donor in a cohort sampled during active COVID-19. The material sequenced was peripheral blood. The chain couples TRBV5-1 to TRBJ2-5, with 8 bases fitting TRBD2. The CDR3 protein is CASSLGGRGAGTQYF. The CDR3 bases are TGCGCCAGCAGCTTGGGCGGGCGGGGGGCCGGGACCCAGTACTTC.